This T cell receptor (beta chain) stems from a study of cytomegalovirus exposure and HLA in healthy donors. PCR used 60 Vbeta primers and 13 Jbeta primers. Here immunoSEQ multiplex PCR was the method, and the copy in TCRdb shows in-frame clones only, minus some. The sample has approximately 100,000 clones, around 70% seen once. The V gene's germline CDR1 is MNHEY and CDR2 SVGAGI. Trimming removed 2 bases from V and 1 base from J; junction bases left unmatched: 5. This CDR3 is built from 16 residues. Sequencing was done on a sample of PBMCs. This chain uses TRBV6-5 with TRBJ2-1, with 7 bases that match TRBD2. This TCR came from a man between 35 and 55 years old in good health and CMV-seropositive. DNA of the CDR3: TGTGCCAGCAGTTACGAACTAGCGCCTTCCTACAATGAGCAGTTCTTC. Amino acids: CASSYELAPSYNEQFF.